These T cell receptor beta chains were read from a single sample in a study of PD-1 blockade in classical Hodgkin lymphoma. Here immunoSEQ multiplex PCR was the method, and the copy in TCRdb shows in-frame clones only, minus some. The sample has over 90,000 clones, 89% seen once. The sample in question was peripheral blood mononuclear cells (PBMCs), obtained before the second cycle of nivolumab. These TCRs come from a human donor with classical Hodgkin lymphoma. Both conserved end residues are part of each CDR3. The D gene is left open where the match is weak. The size of a clone is reported for some rows only, either as once, few or many, or as a class for expanded clones.

V gene	clone size	J gene	CDR3 length	D gene	CDR3 protein	CDR3 DNA
TRBV2	-	TRBJ2-7	10	-	CASSRGEQYF	TGTGCCAGCAGTCGGGGCGAGCAGTACTTC
TRBV28	-	TRBJ1-3	15	-	CASSLFGDSGNTIYF	TGTGCCAGCAGTTTATTCGGGGACTCTGGAAACACCATATATTTT
TRBV28	-	TRBJ1-5	14	-	CASTGEGSNQPQHF	TGTGCCAGCACCGGGGAGGGGAGCAATCAGCCCCAGCATTTT
TRBV7-9	-	TRBJ2-5	15	-	CASSLGGVLGETQYF	TGTGCCAGCAGCTTAGGAGGGGTTTTGGGAGAGACCCAGTACTTC
TRBV19	-	TRBJ2-5	15	-	CASSSRAFWEETQYF	TGTGCCAGTAGTTCAAGGGCCTTTTGGGAAGAGACCCAGTACTTC
TRBV5-5	-	TRBJ2-2	15	-	CASSSSGTNTGELFF	TGTGCCAGCAGCTCGTCCGGGACGAACACCGGGGAGCTGTTTTTT
TRBV6-5	once	TRBJ1-1	15	TRBD1	CASSYSGTGWTEAFF	TGTGCCAGCAGTTACTCGGGGACAGGGTGGACTGAAGCTTTCTTT
TRBV5-6	-	TRBJ1-1	17	-	CASGNSEQGRLFTEAFF	TGTGCCAGCGGAAACTCCGAACAGGGCCGACTTTTCACTGAAGCTTTCTTT
TRBV5-1	-	TRBJ2-7	14	TRBD1	CASSPGQGRDEQYF	TGCGCCAGCAGCCCGGGACAGGGTAGAGACGAGCAGTACTTC
TRBV5-1	-	TRBJ2-1	16	TRBD2	CASSFTSGGANNEQFF	TGCGCCAGCAGCTTTACTAGCGGGGGAGCCAACAATGAGCAGTTCTTC
TRBV11-2	-	TRBJ2-1	13	TRBD1	CADEPGQGYEQFF	TGTGCCGACGAACCGGGACAGGGTTATGAGCAGTTCTTC
TRBV7-2	-	TRBJ1-4	14	-	CASSLDQLNEKLFF	TGTGCCAGCAGCTTAGATCAGCTGAATGAAAAACTGTTTTTT
TRBV5-8	-	TRBJ2-1	14	-	CASSPRHEVNEQFF	TGTGCCAGCAGCCCGAGACACGAGGTAAATGAGCAGTTCTTC
TRBV2	once	TRBJ1-3	15	-	CASIPDSLSGNTIYF	TGTGCCAGCATACCGGACTCTCTCTCTGGAAACACCATATATTTT
TRBV28	-	TRBJ2-1	14	-	CASTPAPKGVEQFF	TGTGCCAGCACCCCCGCCCCGAAGGGGGTTGAGCAGTTCTTC
TRBV28	-	TRBJ2-5	15	TRBD2	CASRIAGGSRETQYF	TGTGCCAGCAGGATAGCGGGGGGGTCTCGAGAGACCCAGTACTTC
TRBV7-9	once	TRBJ2-5	16	TRBD2	CASSLGTSGTGETQYF	TGTGCCAGCAGCTTAGGGACTAGCGGGACAGGAGAGACCCAGTACTTC
TRBV5-6	-	TRBJ2-7	13	TRBD1	CASSRTGTYEQYF	TGTGCCAGCAGTAGGACAGGGACCTACGAGCAGTACTTC
TRBV18	-	TRBJ2-1	18	TRBD1	CASSPPVSAGGSYNEQFF	TGTGCCAGCTCACCACCGGTTTCAGCAGGGGGCTCCTACAATGAGCAGTTCTTC
TRBV30	-	TRBJ1-2	13	-	CACETNIGYGYTF	TGTGCCTGCGAGACGAACATTGGCTATGGCTACACCTTC
TRBV6-5	-	TRBJ1-2	15	TRBD1	CASSHTGTGGYGYTF	TGTGCCAGCAGCCACACCGGGACAGGAGGCTATGGCTACACCTTC
TRBV15	-	TRBJ2-7	14	-	CATSGGGEAGEQYF	TGTGCCACCAGTGGTGGAGGGGAGGCTGGCGAGCAGTACTTC
TRBV10-3	-	TRBJ2-7	15	-	CAISDGTYYHHEQYF	TGTGCCATCAGTGACGGGACATACTACCACCACGAGCAGTACTTC
TRBV28	-	TRBJ2-3	17	-	CASSLMGRAKGTDTQYF	TGTGCCAGCAGTTTAATGGGCAGGGCGAAGGGCACAGATACGCAGTATTTT
TRBV29-1	few	TRBJ1-1	12	-	CSVDLDITEAFF	TGCAGCGTTGACCTGGACATCACTGAAGCTTTCTTT
TRBV28	-	TRBJ1-1	15	-	CASSPKKITDTEAFF	TGTGCCAGCAGTCCTAAGAAGATCACCGACACTGAAGCTTTCTTT
TRBV13	-	TRBJ1-4	17	-	CASSFRKGGLANEKLFF	TGTGCCAGCAGCTTCCGGAAGGGGGGCTTAGCTAATGAAAAACTGTTTTTT
TRBV6-5	-	TRBJ1-5	15	-	CASSQTAGGRQPQHF	TGTGCCAGCAGCCAAACGGCGGGGGGCCGCCAGCCCCAGCATTTT
TRBV27	-	TRBJ2-7	14	TRBD1	CASSLGQGAYEQYF	TGTGCCAGCAGTTTAGGACAGGGTGCCTACGAGCAGTACTTC
TRBV5-6	-	TRBJ2-7	14	TRBD1	CASSLGQGAYEQYF	TGTGCCAGCAGCCTAGGACAGGGGGCCTACGAGCAGTACTTC
TRBV7-9	-	TRBJ2-7	13	-	CASSHPDSYEQYF	TGTGCCAGCAGCCATCCGGATTCATACGAGCAGTACTTC
TRBV18	-	TRBJ2-1	15	TRBD2	CASSPSGGGRDEQFF	TGTGCCAGCTCACCATCTGGCGGGGGGAGAGATGAGCAGTTCTTC